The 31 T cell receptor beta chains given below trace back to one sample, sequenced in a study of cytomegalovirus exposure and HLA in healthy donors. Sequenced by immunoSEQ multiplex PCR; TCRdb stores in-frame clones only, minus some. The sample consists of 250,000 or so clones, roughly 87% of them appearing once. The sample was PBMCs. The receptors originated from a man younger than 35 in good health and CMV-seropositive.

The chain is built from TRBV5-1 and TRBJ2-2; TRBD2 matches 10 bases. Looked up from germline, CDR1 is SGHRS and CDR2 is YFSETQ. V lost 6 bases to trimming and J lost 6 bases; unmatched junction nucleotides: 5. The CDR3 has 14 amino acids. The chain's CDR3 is CASTAGGLSGELFF. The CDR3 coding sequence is TGCGCCAGCACAGCGGGAGGGCTTTCCGGGGAGCTGTTTTTT.

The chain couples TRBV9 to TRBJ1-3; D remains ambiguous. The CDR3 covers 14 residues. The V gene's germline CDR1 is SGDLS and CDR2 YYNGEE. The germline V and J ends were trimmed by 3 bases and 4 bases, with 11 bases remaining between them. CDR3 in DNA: TGTGCCAGCAGCGCCCAGATAGGCGGAAACACCATATATTTT. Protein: CASSAQIGGNTIYF.

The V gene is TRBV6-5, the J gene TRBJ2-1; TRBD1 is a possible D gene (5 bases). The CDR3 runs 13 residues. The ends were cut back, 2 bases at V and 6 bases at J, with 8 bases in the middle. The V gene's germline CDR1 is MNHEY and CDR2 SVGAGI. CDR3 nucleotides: TGTGCCAGCAGTTACCCGACAGTCAATGAGCAGTTCTTC. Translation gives CASSYPTVNEQFF.

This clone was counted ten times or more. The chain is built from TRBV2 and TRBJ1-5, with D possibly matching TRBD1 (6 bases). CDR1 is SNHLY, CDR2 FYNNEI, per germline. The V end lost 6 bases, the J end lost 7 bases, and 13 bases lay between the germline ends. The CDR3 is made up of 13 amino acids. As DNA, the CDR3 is TGTGCCAGCAGCAGGGGCGCAGCCCAGCCCCAGCATTTT. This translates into CASSRGAAQPQHF.

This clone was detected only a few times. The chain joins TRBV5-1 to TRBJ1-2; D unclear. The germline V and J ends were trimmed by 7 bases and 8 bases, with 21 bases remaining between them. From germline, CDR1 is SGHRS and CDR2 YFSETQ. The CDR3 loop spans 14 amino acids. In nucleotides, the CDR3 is TGCGCCAGCTCAGCCACGTCGGGTAATGAAGGCTACACCTTC. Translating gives CASSATSGNEGYTF.

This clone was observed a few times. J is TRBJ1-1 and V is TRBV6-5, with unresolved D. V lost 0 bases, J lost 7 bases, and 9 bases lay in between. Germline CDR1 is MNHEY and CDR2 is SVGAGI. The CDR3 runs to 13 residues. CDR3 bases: TGTGCCAGCAGTTACTCTGCCAGGAGTGAAGCTTTCTTT. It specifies CASSYSARSEAFF.

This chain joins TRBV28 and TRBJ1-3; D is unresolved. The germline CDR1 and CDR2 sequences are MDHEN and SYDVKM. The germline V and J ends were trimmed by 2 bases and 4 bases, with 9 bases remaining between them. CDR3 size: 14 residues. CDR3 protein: CASSLALRGNTIYF. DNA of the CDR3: TGTGCCAGCAGTTTAGCGTTACGAGGAAACACCATATATTTT. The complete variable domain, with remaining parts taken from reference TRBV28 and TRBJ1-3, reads DVKVTQSSRYLVKRTGEKVFLECVQDMDHENMFWYRQDPGLGLRLIYFSYDVKMKEKGDIPEGYSVSREKKERFSLILESASTNQTSMYLCASSLALRGNTIYFGEGSWLTVV.

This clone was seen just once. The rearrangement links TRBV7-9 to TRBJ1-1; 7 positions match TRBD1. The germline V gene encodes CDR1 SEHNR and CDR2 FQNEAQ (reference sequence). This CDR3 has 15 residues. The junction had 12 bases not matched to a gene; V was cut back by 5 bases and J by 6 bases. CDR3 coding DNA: TGTGCCAGCAGCCAAGGACAGGCTCGCGGCGCTGAAGCTTTCTTT. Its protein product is CASSQGQARGAEAFF.

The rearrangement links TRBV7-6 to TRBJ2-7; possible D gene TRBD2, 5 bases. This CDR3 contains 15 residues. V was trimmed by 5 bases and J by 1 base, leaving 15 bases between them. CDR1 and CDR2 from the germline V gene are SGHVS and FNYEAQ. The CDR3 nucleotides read TGTGCCAGCAGCCTTGGACCGCGAGGGTCCTACGAGCAGTACTTC. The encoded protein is CASSLGPRGSYEQYF.

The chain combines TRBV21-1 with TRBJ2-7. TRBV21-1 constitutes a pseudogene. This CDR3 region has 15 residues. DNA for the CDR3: TGTGCCAGCAGCAAACCCGGCCCCCGCCCGAACGAGCAGTACTTC. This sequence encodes CASSKPGPRPNEQYF.

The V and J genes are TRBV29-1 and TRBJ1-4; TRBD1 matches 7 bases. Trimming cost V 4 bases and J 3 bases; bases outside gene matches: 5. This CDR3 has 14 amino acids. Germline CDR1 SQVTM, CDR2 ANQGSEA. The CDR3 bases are TGCAGCGTTGGTTACGGGACAGCTAATGAAAAACTGTTTTTT. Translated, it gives CSVGYGTANEKLFF.

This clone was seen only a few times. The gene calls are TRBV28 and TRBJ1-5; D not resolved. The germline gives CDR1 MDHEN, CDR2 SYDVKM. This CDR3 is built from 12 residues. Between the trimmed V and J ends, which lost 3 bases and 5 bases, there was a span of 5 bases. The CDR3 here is CASSFGYQPQHF. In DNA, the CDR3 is TGTGCCAGCAGTTTTGGTTATCAGCCCCAGCATTTT.

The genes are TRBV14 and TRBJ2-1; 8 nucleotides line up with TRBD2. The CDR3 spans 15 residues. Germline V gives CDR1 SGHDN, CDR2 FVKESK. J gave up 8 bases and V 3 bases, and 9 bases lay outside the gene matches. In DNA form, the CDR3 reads TGTGCCAGCAGCCAGCTAGCGGGTTCGGCATATGAGCAGTTCTTC. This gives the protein CASSQLAGSAYEQFF. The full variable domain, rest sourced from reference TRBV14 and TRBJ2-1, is EAGVTQFPSHSVIEKGQTVTLRCDPISGHDNLYWYRRVMGKEIKFLLHFVKESKQDESGMPNNRFLAERTGGTYSTLKVQPAELEDSGVYFCASSQLAGSAYEQFFGPGTRLTVL.

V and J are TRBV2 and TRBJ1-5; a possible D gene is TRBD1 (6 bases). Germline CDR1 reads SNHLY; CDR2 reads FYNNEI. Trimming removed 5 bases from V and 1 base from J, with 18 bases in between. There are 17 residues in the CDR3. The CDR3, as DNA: TGTGCCAGCAGTACGATGAGCGGACAGCAGAGCAATCAGCCCCAGCATTTT. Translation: CASSTMSGQQSNQPQHF.

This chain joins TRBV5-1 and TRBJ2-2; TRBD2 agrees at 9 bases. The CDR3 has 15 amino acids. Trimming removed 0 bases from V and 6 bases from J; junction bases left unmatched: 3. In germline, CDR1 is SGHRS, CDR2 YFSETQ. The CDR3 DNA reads TGCGCCAGCAGCTTGGCCCTAGCGGGATCCGGGGAGCTGTTTTTT. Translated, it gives CASSLALAGSGELFF.

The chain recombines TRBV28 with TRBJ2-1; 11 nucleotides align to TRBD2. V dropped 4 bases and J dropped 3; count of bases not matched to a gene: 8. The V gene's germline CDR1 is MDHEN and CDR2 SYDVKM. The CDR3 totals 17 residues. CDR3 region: CASSSMTSGNNYNEQFF. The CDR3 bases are TGTGCCAGCAGTTCGATGACTAGCGGGAATAACTACAATGAGCAGTTCTTC. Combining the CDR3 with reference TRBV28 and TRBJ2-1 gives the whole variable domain DVKVTQSSRYLVKRTGEKVFLECVQDMDHENMFWYRQDPGLGLRLIYFSYDVKMKEKGDIPEGYSVSREKKERFSLILESASTNQTSMYLCASSSMTSGNNYNEQFFGPGTRLTVL.

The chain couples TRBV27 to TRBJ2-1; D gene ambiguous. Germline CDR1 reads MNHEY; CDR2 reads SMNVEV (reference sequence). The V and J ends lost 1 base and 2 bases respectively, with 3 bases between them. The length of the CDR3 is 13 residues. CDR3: CASSLFAYNEQFF. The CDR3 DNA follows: TGTGCCAGCAGTTTATTTGCCTACAATGAGCAGTTCTTC.

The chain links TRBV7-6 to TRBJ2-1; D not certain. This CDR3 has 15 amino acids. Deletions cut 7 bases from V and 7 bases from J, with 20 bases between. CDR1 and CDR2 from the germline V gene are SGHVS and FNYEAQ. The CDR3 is CASTFASAPANEQFF. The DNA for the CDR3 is TGTGCCAGCACCTTTGCTTCTGCCCCTGCTAATGAGCAGTTCTTC.

CDR3 loop: CASSETAYEQYF. CDR3 DNA: TGTGCCAGCAGCGAGACAGCCTACGAGCAGTACTTC. The chain has TRBV7-6 and TRBJ2-7, with D perhaps TRBD1 (5 bases). This CDR3 has 12 amino acids. Germline CDR1 is SGHVS and CDR2 is FNYEAQ. The V and J ends lost 5 bases and 2 bases respectively, with 7 bases between them. The full variable domain, with the rest looked up from reference TRBV7-6 and TRBJ2-7, is GAGVSQSPRYKVTKRGQDVALRCDPISGHVSLYWYRQALGQGPEFLTYFNYEAQQDKSGLPNDRFSAERPEGSISTLTIQRTEQRDSAMYRCASSETAYEQYFGPGTRLTVT.

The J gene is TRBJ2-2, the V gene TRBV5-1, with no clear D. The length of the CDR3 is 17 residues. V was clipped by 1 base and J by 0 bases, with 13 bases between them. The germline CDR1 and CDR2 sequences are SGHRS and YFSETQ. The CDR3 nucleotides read TGCGCCAGCAGCTTGTGGTTAAGGACCGCGAACACCGGGGAGCTGTTTTTT. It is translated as CASSLWLRTANTGELFF.

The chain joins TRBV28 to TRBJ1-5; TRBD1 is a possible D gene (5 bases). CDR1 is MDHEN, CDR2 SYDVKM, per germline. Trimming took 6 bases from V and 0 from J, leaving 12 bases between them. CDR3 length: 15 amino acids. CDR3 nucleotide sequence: TGTGCCAGCAGCTCACTCGACAGTAGCAATCAGCCCCAGCATTTT. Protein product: CASSSLDSSNQPQHF. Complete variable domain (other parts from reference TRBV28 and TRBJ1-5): DVKVTQSSRYLVKRTGEKVFLECVQDMDHENMFWYRQDPGLGLRLIYFSYDVKMKEKGDIPEGYSVSREKKERFSLILESASTNQTSMYLCASSSLDSSNQPQHFGDGTRLSIL.

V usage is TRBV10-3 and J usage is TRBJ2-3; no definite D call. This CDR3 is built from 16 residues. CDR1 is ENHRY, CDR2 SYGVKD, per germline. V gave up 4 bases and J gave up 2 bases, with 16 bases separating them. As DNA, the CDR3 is TGTGCCATCAGTGGCTGGTCCAGCACCTCCACAGATACGCAGTATTTT. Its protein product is CAISGWSSTSTDTQYF.

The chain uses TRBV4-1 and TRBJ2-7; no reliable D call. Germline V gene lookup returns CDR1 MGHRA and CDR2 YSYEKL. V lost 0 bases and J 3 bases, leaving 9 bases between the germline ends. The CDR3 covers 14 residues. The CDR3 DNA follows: TGCGCCAGCAGCCAAGAGGTAGGGAACTACGAGCAGTACTTC. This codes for CASSQEVGNYEQYF.

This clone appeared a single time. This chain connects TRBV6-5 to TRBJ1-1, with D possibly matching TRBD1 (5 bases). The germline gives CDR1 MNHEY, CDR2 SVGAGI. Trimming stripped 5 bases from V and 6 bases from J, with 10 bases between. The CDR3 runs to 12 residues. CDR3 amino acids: CASSLGGSEAFF. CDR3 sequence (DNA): TGTGCCAGCAGTCTGGGGGGTTCTGAAGCTTTCTTT.

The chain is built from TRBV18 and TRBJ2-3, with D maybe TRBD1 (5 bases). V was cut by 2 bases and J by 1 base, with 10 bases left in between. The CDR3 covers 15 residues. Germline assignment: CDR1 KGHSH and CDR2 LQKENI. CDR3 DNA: TGTGCCAGCTCACCAGATGGGGCAGGCACAGATACGCAGTATTTT. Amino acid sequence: CASSPDGAGTDTQYF.

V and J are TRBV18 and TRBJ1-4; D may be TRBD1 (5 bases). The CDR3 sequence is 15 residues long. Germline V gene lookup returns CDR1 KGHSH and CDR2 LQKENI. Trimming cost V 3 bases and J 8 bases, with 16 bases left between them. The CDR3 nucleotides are TGTGCCAGCTCACCTGACATGGCAGGGAAGGAAAAACTGTTTTTT. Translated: CASSPDMAGKEKLFF.

The CDR3 protein is CASSYLAGVDNEQFF. The DNA for the CDR3 is TGTGCCAGCAGCTATCTAGCGGGGGTCGACAATGAGCAGTTCTTC. The chain links TRBV6-5 to TRBJ2-1; 10 bases are shared with TRBD2. The trim removed 6 bases at V and 5 bases at J, leaving 7 bases unmatched. CDR3 length: 15 residues. Germline lookup yields CDR1 MNHEY and CDR2 SVGAGI.

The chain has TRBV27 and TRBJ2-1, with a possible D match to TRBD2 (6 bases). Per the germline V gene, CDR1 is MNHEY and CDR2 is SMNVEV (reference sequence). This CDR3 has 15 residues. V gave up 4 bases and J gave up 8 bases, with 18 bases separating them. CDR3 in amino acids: CASSWGGSQRDEQFF. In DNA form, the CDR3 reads TGTGCCAGCAGTTGGGGAGGAAGTCAGAGAGATGAGCAGTTCTTC.

The CDR3 DNA reads TGCGCCAGCAGCTTGGAAGAGAACACTGAAGCTTTCTTT. This translates into CASSLEENTEAFF. This chain connects TRBV5-1 to TRBJ1-1, with D unresolved. Trimming cost V 0 bases and J 1 base, with 4 bases left between them. Germline lookup yields CDR1 SGHRS and CDR2 YFSETQ. The CDR3 runs to 13 residues.

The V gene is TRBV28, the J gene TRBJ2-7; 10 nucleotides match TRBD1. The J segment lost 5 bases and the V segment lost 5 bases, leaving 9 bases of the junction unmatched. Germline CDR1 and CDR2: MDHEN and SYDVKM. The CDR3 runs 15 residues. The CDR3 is CASSTGGTGVHEQYF. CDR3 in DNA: TGTGCCAGCAGTACTGGGGGGACAGGGGTTCACGAGCAGTACTTC.

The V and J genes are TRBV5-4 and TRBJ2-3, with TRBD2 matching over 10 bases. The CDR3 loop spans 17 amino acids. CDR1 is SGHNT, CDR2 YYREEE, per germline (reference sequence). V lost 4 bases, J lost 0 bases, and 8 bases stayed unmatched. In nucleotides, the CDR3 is TGTGCCAGCAGCGCCCGACTAGCGGGCCTTAGCACAGATACGCAGTATTTT. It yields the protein CASSARLAGLSTDTQYF.